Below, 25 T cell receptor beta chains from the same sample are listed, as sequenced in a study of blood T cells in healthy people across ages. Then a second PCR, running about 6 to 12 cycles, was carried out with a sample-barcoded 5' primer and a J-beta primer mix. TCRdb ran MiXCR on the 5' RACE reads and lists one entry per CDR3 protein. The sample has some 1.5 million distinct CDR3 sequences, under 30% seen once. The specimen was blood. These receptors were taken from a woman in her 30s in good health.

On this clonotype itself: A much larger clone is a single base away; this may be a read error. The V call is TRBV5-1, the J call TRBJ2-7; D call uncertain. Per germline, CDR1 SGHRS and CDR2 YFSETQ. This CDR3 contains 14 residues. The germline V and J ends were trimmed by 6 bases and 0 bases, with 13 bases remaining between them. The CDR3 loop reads CASNLDANSYEQYF. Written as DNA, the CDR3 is TGCGCCAGCAACCTGGACGCCAACTCCTACGAGCAGTACTTC.

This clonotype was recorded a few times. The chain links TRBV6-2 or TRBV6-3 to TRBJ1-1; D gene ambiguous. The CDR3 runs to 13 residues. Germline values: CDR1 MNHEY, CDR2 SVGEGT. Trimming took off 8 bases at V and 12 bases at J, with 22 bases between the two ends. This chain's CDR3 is CASGARPETQTFF. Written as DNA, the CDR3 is TGTGCCAGCGGAGCACGACCCGAGACTCAAACTTTCTTT.

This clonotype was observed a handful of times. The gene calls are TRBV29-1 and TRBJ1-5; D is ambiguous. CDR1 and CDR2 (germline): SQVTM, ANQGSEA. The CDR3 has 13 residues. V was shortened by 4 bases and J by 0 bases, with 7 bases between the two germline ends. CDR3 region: CSVGENSNQPQHF. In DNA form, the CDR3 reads TGCAGCGTTGGTGAGAATAGCAATCAGCCCCAGCATTTT.

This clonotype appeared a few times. CDR3 sequence: CASSLGSGPNTGELFF. In DNA, the CDR3 is TGCGCCAGCAGCTTGGGTTCAGGGCCGAACACCGGGGAGCTGTTTTTT. The chain is built from TRBV5-1 and TRBJ2-2; perhaps TRBD1 as D (5 bases). Trimming removed 0 bases at V and 0 bases at J, with 9 bases between. CDR3 length equals 16 residues. Germline lookup yields CDR1 SGHRS and CDR2 YFSETQ.

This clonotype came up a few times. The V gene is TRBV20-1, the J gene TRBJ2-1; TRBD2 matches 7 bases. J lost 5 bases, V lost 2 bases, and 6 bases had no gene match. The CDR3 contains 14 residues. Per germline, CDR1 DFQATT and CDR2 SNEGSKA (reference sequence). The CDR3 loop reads CSARHPSGNNEQFF. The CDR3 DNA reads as TGCAGTGCTAGACACCCTAGCGGAAACAATGAGCAGTTCTTC.

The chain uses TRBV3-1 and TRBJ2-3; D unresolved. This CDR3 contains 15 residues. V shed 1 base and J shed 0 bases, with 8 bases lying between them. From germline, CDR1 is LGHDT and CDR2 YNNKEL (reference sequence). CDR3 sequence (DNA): TGTGCCAGCAGCCAAGGGGAAGGGAGCACAGATACGCAGTATTTT. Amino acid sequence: CASSQGEGSTDTQYF.

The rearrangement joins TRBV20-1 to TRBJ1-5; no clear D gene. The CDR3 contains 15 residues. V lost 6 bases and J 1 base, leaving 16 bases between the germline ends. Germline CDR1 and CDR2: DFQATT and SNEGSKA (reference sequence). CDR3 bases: TGCAGTGCCAACCGGGATTCATACAGCAATCAGCCCCAGCATTTT. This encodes CSANRDSYSNQPQHF.

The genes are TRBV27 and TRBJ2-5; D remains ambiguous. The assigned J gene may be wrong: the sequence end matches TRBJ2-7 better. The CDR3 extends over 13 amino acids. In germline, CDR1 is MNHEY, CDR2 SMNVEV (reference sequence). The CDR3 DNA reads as TGTGCCAGCAGTCCGCGCGGCATCCACGAGCAGTACTTC. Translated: CASSPRGIHEQYF.

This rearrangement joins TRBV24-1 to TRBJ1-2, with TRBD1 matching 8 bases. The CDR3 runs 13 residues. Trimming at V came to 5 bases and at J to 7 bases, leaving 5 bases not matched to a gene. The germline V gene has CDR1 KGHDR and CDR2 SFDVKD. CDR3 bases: TGTGCCACCAGTGTTGACAGGGGTATTGGCTACACCTTC. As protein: CATSVDRGIGYTF.

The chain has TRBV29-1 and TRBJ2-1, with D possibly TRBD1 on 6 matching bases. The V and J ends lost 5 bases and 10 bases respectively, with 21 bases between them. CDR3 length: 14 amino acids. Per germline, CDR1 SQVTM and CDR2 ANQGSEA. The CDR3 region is CSVSPGQPCREQFF. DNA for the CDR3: TGCAGCGTTTCCCCTGGACAGCCATGTCGAGAGCAGTTCTTC.

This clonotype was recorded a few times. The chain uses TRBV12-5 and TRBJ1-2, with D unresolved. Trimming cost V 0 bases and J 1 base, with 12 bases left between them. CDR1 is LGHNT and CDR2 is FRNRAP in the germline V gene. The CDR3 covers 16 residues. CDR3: CASGLVLDPVNYGYTF. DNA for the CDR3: TGTGCTAGTGGTTTGGTCTTAGATCCCGTTAACTATGGCTACACCTTC.

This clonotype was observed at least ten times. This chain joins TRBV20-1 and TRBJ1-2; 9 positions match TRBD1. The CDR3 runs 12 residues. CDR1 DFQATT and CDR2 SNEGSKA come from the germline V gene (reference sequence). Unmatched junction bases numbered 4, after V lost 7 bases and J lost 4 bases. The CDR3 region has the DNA TGCAGTGGGACGGGACAGGGCTATGGCTACACCTTC. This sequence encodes CSGTGQGYGYTF.

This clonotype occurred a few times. The CDR3 is CASSLRGRDTQYF. In DNA form, the CDR3 reads TGTGCCAGCAGTTTGCGGGGGCGGGATACGCAGTATTTT. This sequence joins TRBV6-5 and TRBJ2-3; D is perhaps TRBD2 (7 bases). The ends were cut back, 4 bases at V and 6 bases at J, with 11 bases in the middle. Germline loops: CDR1 MNHEY, CDR2 SVGAGI. CDR3 length equals 13 residues.

The CDR3 loop is CASTRDTLISFF. Here the CDR3 DNA reads TGTGCCAGCACCCGGGACACCCTGATTTCTTTCTTT. The chain combines TRBV6-1 with TRBJ1-1, with D perhaps matching TRBD1 (6 bases). From germline, CDR1 is MNHNS and CDR2 SASEGT. The V gene lost 7 bases and the J gene lost 12 bases, with 18 bases spanning the gap. The CDR3 is 12 amino acids.

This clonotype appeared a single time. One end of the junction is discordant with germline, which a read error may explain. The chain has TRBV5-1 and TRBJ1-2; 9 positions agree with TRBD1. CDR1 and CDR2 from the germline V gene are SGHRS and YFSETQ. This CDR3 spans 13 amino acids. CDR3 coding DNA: TGCGCCAACAGCTTGGGACAGGGAGGTGGCTACACCTTC. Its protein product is CANSLGQGGGYTF. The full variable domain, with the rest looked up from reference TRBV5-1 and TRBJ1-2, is KAGVTQTPRYLIKTRGQQVTLSCSPISGHRSVSWYQQTPGQGLQFLFEYFSETQRNKGNFPGRFSGRQFSNSRSEMNVSTLELGDSALYLCANSLGQGGGYTFGSGTRLTVV.

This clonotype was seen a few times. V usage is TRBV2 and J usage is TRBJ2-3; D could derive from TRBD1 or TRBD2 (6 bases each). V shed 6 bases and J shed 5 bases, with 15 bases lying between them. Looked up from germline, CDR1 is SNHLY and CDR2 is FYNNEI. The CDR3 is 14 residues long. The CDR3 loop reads CASSSTGGIDTQYF. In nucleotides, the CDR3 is TGTGCCAGCAGCTCGACAGGAGGGATAGATACGCAGTATTTT.

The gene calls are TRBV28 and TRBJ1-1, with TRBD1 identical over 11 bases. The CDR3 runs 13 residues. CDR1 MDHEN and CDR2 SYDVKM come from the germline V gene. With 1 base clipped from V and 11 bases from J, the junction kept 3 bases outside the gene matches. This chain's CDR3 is CASSLLDRGLAFF. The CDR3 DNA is TGTGCCAGCAGTTTATTGGACAGGGGGCTGGCTTTCTTT. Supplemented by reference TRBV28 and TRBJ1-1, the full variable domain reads DVKVTQSSRYLVKRTGEKVFLECVQDMDHENMFWYRQDPGLGLRLIYFSYDVKMKEKGDIPEGYSVSREKKERFSLILESASTNQTSMYLCASSLLDRGLAFFGQGTRLTVV.

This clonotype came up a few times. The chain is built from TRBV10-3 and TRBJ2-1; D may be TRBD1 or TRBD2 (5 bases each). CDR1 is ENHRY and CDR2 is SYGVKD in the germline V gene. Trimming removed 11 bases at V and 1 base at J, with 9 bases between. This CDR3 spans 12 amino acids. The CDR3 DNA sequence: TGTGCCCAGGGAGCTTCCTACAATGAGCAGTTCTTC. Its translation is CAQGASYNEQFF.

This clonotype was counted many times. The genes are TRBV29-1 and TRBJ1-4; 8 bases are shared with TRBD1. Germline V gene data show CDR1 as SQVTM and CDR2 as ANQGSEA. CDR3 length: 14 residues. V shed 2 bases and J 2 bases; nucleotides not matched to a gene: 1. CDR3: CSVERTGTNEKLFF. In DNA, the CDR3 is TGCAGCGTTGAAAGGACAGGGACTAATGAAAAACTGTTTTTT.

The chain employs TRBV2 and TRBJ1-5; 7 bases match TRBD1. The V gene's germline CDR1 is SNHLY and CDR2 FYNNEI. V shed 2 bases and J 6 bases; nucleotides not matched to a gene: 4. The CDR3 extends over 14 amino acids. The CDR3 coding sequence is TGTGCCAGCAGTGAATGGCAGGGGGGTCAGCCCCAGCATTTT. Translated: CASSEWQGGQPQHF.

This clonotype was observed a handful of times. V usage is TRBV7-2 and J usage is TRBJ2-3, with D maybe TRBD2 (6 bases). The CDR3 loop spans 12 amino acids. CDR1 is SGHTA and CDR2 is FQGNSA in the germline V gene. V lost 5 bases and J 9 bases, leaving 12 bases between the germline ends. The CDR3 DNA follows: TGTGCCAGCAGCACCCGACTAGGGACGCAGTATTTT. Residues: CASSTRLGTQYF.

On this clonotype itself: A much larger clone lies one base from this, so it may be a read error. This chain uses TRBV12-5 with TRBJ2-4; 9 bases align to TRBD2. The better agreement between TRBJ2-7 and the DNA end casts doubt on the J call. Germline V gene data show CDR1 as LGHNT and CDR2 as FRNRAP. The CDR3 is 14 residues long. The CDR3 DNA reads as TGTACTAGTGGGGTGGGTAGCGGGAGCAACGAGCAGTACTTC. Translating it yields CTSGVGSGSNEQYF.

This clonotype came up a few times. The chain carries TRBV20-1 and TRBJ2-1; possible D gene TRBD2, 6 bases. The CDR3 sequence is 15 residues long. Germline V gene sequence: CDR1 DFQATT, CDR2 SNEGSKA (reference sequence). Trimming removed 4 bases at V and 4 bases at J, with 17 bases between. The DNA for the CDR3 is TGCAGTGCTACGCCCCCCCGCGGGGATTACAATGAGCAGTTCTTC. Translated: CSATPPRGDYNEQFF.

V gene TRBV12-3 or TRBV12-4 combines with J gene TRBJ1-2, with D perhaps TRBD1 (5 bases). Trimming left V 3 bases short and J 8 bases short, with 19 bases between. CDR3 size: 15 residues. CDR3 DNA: TGTGCCAGCAGTTTTGGGAGGGGCCCGGACGACGGCTACACCTTC. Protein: CASSFGRGPDDGYTF.

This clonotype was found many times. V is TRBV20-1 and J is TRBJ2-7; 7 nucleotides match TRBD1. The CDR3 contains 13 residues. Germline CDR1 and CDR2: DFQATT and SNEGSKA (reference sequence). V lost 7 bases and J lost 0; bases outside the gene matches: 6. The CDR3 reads CSGQTGPSYEQYF. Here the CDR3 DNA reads TGCAGTGGACAGACAGGGCCCTCCTACGAGCAGTACTTC.